This is a list of T cell receptor beta chains from one sample in a study of shared clonotypes between healthy human individuals. Some clones are missing from TCRdb's copy, which holds only in-frame ones; the method was immunoSEQ multiplex PCR. The sample includes some 2 million clones, 85% to 95% of them seen just once. The sample taken for sequencing was naive CD4+ T cells sorted from blood. All receptors come from a man aged 18 to 29 in good health. CDR3s include the opening cysteine and the closing phenylalanine or tryptophan. A D gene is named only where the DNA matches it firmly. A row's size may be missing; if present it is once, few, many or a size class.

D | size | J | V | DNA | CDR3
. | . | TRBJ1-6 | TRBV27 | TGTGCCAGCAGTTTTGGCGGTCTGTATAATTCACCCCTCCACTTT | CASSFGGLYNSPLHF
. | . | TRBJ2-5 | TRBV29-1 | TGCAGCGACGCACAGCATCAAGAGACCCAGTACTTC | CSDAQHQETQYF
TRBD2 | . | TRBJ2-3 | TRBV28 | TGTGCCAGCAGTGTAGCGGGGGGCACAGATACGCAGTATTTT | CASSVAGGTDTQYF
. | . | TRBJ2-1 | TRBV7-7 | TGTGCTAGCAGCTTAGGTGTCAACAATGAGCAGTTCTTC | CASSLGVNNEQFF
TRBD1 | . | TRBJ1-1 | TRBV27 | TGTGCCAGCAGTGCCCAACAGGGGAGGAACACTGAAGCTTTCTTT | CASSAQQGRNTEAFF
. | . | TRBJ2-1 | TRBV6-1 | TGTGCCAGCACTGCCCAGCAGGGATCTGAGCAGTTCTTC | CASTAQQGSEQFF
. | . | TRBJ2-3 | TRBV19 | TGTGCCAGTAGTATCTCCGGCTTGGGGGGCACAGATACGCAGTATTTT | CASSISGLGGTDTQYF
TRBD2 | . | TRBJ2-3 | TRBV29-1 | TGCAGCGTGGTGAGACTAGCGGGAGCCCCAAAAGGTGCAGATACGCAGTATTTT | CSVVRLAGAPKGADTQYF
. | . | TRBJ2-3 | TRBV11-2 | TGTGCCAGCAGCTTCGATAGCGCGGGTACGCAGTATTTT | CASSFDSAGTQYF
TRBD2 | . | TRBJ2-5 | TRBV30 | TGTGCCCGGACTAGCGGGAGCCAAGAGACCCAGTACTTC | CARTSGSQETQYF
TRBD2 | . | TRBJ2-7 | TRBV7-2 | TGTGCCAGCAGCCGGACTAGCGGGCCCTACGAGCAGTACTTC | CASSRTSGPYEQYF
. | . | TRBJ2-1 | TRBV30 | TGTGCCTGGAGTGTACAAGGCGGGGTCTACAATGAGCAGTTCTTC | CAWSVQGGVYNEQFF
. | few | TRBJ1-5 | TRBV19 | TGTGCCAGTAGCGACGGGGAAGTTGGCAATCAGCCCCAGCATTTT | CASSDGEVGNQPQHF
. | . | TRBJ1-2 | TRBV30 | TGTGCCTGGAGTAAACAGGGTTTCGGGGGTGGCTACACCTTC | CAWSKQGFGGGYTF
. | . | TRBJ2-7 | TRBV6-6 | TGTGCCAGCAGACTTCTAGGGGAAAACGAGCAGTACTTC | CASRLLGENEQYF
. | . | TRBJ1-1 | TRBV2 | TGTGCCAGCATGGAGACGGGCACTGAAGCTTTCTTT | CASMETGTEAFF
TRBD2 | . | TRBJ2-4 | TRBV5-1 | TGCGCCAGCAGCTTGTCCCTAGCGGGGGGGATAGCCAAAAACATTCAGTACTTC | CASSLSLAGGIAKNIQYF
. | . | TRBJ1-1 | TRBV11-2 | TGTGCCAGCAGCTTAGGCGGGGGACGGACCCATGAAGCTTTCTTT | CASSLGGGRTHEAFF
. | . | TRBJ2-1 | TRBV4-2 | TGTGCCAGCAGCCAAGATCGGTCTAGCAGGTACAATGAGCAGTTCTTC | CASSQDRSSRYNEQFF